This T cell receptor (beta chain) stems from a study of cytomegalovirus exposure and HLA in healthy donors. PCR employed 60 Vbeta and 13 Jbeta primers. Clones were sequenced by immunoSEQ multiplex PCR, and TCRdb holds only the in-frame ones, with some missing. The table records 150,000 or so clones, approximately 80% of them present only once. This CDR3 has 15 amino acids. Trimming shortened V by 2 bases and J by 3 bases, and 14 bases separated the two germline ends. Germline V gene lookup returns CDR1 SGHAT and CDR2 FQNNGV. This sequence joins TRBV11-2 and TRBJ2-7; TRBD2 is a possible D gene (5 bases). Material for sequencing was PBMCs. The source is a woman aged 45 to 65 in good health and CMV-seropositive. The CDR3 sequence: CASSLRTTADYEQYF. CDR3 sequence (DNA): TGTGCCAGCAGCTTACGGACCACAGCGGACTACGAGCAGTACTTC.